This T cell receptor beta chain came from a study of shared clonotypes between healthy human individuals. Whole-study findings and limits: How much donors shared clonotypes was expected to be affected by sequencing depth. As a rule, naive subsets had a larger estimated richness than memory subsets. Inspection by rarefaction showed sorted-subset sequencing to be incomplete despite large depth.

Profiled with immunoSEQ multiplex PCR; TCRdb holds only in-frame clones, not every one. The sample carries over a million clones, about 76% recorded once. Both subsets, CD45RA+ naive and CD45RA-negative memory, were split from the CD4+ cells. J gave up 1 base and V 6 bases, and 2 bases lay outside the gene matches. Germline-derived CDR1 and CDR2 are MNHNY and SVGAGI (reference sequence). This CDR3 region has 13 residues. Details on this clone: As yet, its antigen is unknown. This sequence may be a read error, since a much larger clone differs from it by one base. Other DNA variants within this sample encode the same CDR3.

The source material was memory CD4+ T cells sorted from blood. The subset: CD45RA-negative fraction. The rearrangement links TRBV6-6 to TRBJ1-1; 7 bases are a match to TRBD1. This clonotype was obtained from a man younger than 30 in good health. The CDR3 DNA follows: TGTGCCAGCAGCCGACAGGGGAACACTGAAGCTTTCTTT. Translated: CASSRQGNTEAFF.